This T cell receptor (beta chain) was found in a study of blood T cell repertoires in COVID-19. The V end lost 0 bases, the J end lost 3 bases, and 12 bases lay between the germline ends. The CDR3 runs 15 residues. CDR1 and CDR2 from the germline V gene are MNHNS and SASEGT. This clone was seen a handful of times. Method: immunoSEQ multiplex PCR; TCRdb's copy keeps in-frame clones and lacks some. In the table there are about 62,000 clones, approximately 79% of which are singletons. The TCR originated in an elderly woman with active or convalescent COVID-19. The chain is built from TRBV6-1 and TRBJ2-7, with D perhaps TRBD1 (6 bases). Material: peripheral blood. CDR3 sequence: CASSEAWDTIYEQYF. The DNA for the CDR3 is TGTGCCAGCAGTGAAGCATGGGACACCATCTACGAGCAGTACTTC.